These T cell receptor beta chains were read from a single sample in a study of T cell responses to AZD1222 COVID-19 vaccine. Method: immunoSEQ multiplex PCR; TCRdb's copy keeps in-frame clones and lacks some. The table records about 85,000 clones, around 90% of them present only once. The starting material was peripheral blood, obtained on day 0 of AZD1222 vaccination. The source is an adult in good health. The CDR3 runs from the conserved cysteine through the conserved F or W. Each record gives: V gene, J gene, CDR3 protein.

v_call: TRBV7-9
j_call: TRBJ1-1
cdr3_aa: CASTPHEAFF

v_call: TRBV6-1
j_call: TRBJ1-2
cdr3_aa: CASSEARQDYGYTF

v_call: TRBV7-3
j_call: TRBJ2-2
cdr3_aa: CASSLGGRTNTGELFF

v_call: TRBV10-2
j_call: TRBJ1-1
cdr3_aa: CASSEDRYTEAFF

v_call: TRBV29-1
j_call: TRBJ1-2
cdr3_aa: CSVVVGSQSKFYGYTF

v_call: TRBV11-2
j_call: TRBJ2-7
cdr3_aa: CASSFSGLAGGNTYEQYF

v_call: TRBV3-1/TRBV3-2
j_call: TRBJ2-2
cdr3_aa: CASSRSPGELFF

v_call: TRBV5-1
j_call: TRBJ1-3
cdr3_aa: CASSLALGTAAGNTIYF

v_call: TRBV13
j_call: TRBJ2-7
cdr3_aa: CASSHPTNGTYEQYF

v_call: TRBV10-2
j_call: TRBJ2-7
cdr3_aa: CASRVAGASYEQYF

v_call: TRBV5-1
j_call: TRBJ2-7
cdr3_aa: CASTIGSGGYEQYF

v_call: TRBV7-2
j_call: TRBJ1-3
cdr3_aa: CASSLEDRGGGNTIYF

v_call: TRBV6-2/TRBV6-3
j_call: TRBJ1-5
cdr3_aa: CASSYRETQPQHF

v_call: TRBV6-6
j_call: TRBJ1-4
cdr3_aa: CASYGTVNEKLFF

v_call: TRBV5-6
j_call: TRBJ2-7
cdr3_aa: CASIPPPGTGAYEQYF

v_call: TRBV6-5
j_call: TRBJ2-7
cdr3_aa: CASKSVGEQYF

v_call: TRBV20-1
j_call: TRBJ1-2
cdr3_aa: CSASRGDDYGYTF

v_call: TRBV7-9
j_call: TRBJ1-2
cdr3_aa: CASSIPSGPNTF

v_call: TRBV9
j_call: TRBJ1-6
cdr3_aa: CASSPDTPMSSYNSPLHF

v_call: TRBV3-1/TRBV3-2
j_call: TRBJ1-5
cdr3_aa: CASSQQGSGNQPQHF

v_call: TRBV7-9
j_call: TRBJ1-1
cdr3_aa: CASSLEMGRAFF

v_call: TRBV6-5
j_call: TRBJ2-1
cdr3_aa: CATLSGSNNEQFF

v_call: TRBV21-1
j_call: TRBJ2-1
cdr3_aa: CASSNYRVSDKQFF

v_call: TRBV7-2
j_call: TRBJ2-7
cdr3_aa: CASSSEGQPPYEQYF

v_call: TRBV4-1
j_call: TRBJ1-4
cdr3_aa: CASSQPLGMGRDEKLFF

v_call: TRBV6-1
j_call: TRBJ1-2
cdr3_aa: CASSETLPADYGYTF

v_call: TRBV12-3/TRBV12-4
j_call: TRBJ2-5
cdr3_aa: CASSSPGLAAQYF

v_call: TRBV6-6
j_call: TRBJ2-3
cdr3_aa: CASSYSRGSLDTQYF

v_call: TRBV5-1
j_call: TRBJ2-1
cdr3_aa: CASSSLLAGTHNEQFF

v_call: TRBV18
j_call: TRBJ1-4
cdr3_aa: CASSPPGRSEKLFF

v_call: TRBV7-8
j_call: TRBJ2-7
cdr3_aa: CASSLGGQDYEQYF

v_call: TRBV10-3
j_call: TRBJ2-2
cdr3_aa: CAISERTGGIGELFF

v_call: TRBV10-3
j_call: TRBJ1-6
cdr3_aa: CAISAFGENSPLHF

v_call: TRBV27
j_call: TRBJ2-2
cdr3_aa: CASSFATGELFF

v_call: TRBV7-9
j_call: TRBJ2-1
cdr3_aa: CASSLVNEQFF

v_call: TRBV9
j_call: TRBJ2-2
cdr3_aa: CASSVTSVIPGELFF

v_call: TRBV10-3
j_call: TRBJ1-2
cdr3_aa: CAISRDPNYGYTF

v_call: TRBV5-4
j_call: TRBJ1-1
cdr3_aa: CASRGQGNTEAFF

v_call: TRBV7-9
j_call: TRBJ1-1
cdr3_aa: CASSPGEGEAFF

v_call: TRBV7-9
j_call: TRBJ2-2
cdr3_aa: CASSPGPSNTGELFF

v_call: TRBV19
j_call: TRBJ2-6
cdr3_aa: CASSIGQQGARANVLTF

v_call: TRBV19
j_call: TRBJ2-7
cdr3_aa: CASTPTRTGDYEQYF

v_call: TRBV30
j_call: TRBJ2-1
cdr3_aa: CAWSVRLAGGRFF

v_call: TRBV2
j_call: TRBJ2-3
cdr3_aa: CASSGLGQSYTGNTQYF

v_call: TRBV28
j_call: TRBJ2-1
cdr3_aa: CASTRSTYAEQFF

v_call: TRBV10-3
j_call: TRBJ2-5
cdr3_aa: CAISGQFGGETQYF

v_call: TRBV7-6
j_call: TRBJ2-3
cdr3_aa: CASSLDPPAFRTDTQYF

v_call: TRBV7-9
j_call: TRBJ1-2
cdr3_aa: CASSLLGDPANYGYTF

v_call: TRBV6-5
j_call: TRBJ1-6
cdr3_aa: CASSRQGGNSPLHF

v_call: TRBV11-3
j_call: TRBJ2-1
cdr3_aa: CASSLEAGASYNEQFF

v_call: TRBV11-2
j_call: TRBJ1-2
cdr3_aa: CASSEPGRGIYGYTF

v_call: TRBV6-5
j_call: TRBJ1-2
cdr3_aa: CASRGGYGYTF

v_call: TRBV3-1/TRBV3-2
j_call: TRBJ2-1
cdr3_aa: CASSRPGLAVEQFF

v_call: TRBV27
j_call: TRBJ1-5
cdr3_aa: CASSLQGEFQPQHF

v_call: TRBV6-6
j_call: TRBJ1-5
cdr3_aa: CASRQEGSNQPQHF

v_call: TRBV11-2
j_call: TRBJ2-1
cdr3_aa: CASRGGDEQFF

v_call: TRBV18
j_call: TRBJ1-1
cdr3_aa: CASSANTEAFF

v_call: TRBV7-6
j_call: TRBJ1-1
cdr3_aa: CASSREGGMNTEAFF

v_call: TRBV6-5
j_call: TRBJ1-1
cdr3_aa: CASSSQGLPEAFF